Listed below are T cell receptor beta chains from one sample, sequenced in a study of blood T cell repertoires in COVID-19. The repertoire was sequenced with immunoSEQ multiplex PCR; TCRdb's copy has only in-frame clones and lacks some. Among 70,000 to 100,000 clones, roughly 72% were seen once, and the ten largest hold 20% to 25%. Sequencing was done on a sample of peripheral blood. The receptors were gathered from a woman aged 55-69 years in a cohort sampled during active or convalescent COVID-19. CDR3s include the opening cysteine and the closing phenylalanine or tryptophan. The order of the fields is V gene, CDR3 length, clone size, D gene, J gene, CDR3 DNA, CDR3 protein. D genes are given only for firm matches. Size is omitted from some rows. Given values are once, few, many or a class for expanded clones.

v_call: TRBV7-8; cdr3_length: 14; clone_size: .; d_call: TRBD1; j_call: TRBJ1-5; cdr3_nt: TGTGCCAGCAGCTACGACAGGGTGTATCAGCCCCAGCATTTT; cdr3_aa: CASSYDRVYQPQHF
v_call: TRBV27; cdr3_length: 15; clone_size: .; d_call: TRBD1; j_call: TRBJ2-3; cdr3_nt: TGTGCCAGCAGTTTCCTACAGGGGTTCGCAGATACGCAGTATTTT; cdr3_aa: CASSFLQGFADTQYF
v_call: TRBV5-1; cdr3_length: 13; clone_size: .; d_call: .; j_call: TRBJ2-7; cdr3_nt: TGCGCCAGCAGCTTTTCGGGGGCCTACGAGCAGTACTTC; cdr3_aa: CASSFSGAYEQYF
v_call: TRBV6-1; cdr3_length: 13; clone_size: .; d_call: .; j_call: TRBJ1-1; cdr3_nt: TGTGCCAGCAGTGAAGGCGGGGCTCATGAAGCTTTCTTT; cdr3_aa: CASSEGGAHEAFF
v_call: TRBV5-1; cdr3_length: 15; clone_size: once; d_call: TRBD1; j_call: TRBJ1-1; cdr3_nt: TGCGCCAGCAGCTCGCGGGACAGGGGGGTCACTGAAGCTTTCTTT; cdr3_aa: CASSSRDRGVTEAFF
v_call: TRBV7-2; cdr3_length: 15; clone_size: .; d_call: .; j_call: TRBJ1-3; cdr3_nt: TGTGCCAGCAGCCCACTTGGCAGGGTGACAAACACCATATATTTT; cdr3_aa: CASSPLGRVTNTIYF
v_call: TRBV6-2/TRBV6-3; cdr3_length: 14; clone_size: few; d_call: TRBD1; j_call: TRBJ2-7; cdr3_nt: TGTGCCAGCAGTCCAAGGACAGGGATGGGCGAGCAGTACTTC; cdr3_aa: CASSPRTGMGEQYF
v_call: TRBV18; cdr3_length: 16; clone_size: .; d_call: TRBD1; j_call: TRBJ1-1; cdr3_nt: TGTGCCAGCTCACCTTCGACAGGGAGAGGGTACACTGAAGCTTTCTTT; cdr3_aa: CASSPSTGRGYTEAFF
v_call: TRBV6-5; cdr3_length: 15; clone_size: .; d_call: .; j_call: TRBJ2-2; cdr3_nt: TGTGCCAGCAGTTCACGGCAGGGGTGGCCCGGGGAGCTGTTTTTT; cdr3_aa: CASSSRQGWPGELFF
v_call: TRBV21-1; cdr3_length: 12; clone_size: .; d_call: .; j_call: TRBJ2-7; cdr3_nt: TGTGCCCGATCCCAGGCCCCCTACGAGCAGTACTTC; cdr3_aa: CARSQAPYEQYF
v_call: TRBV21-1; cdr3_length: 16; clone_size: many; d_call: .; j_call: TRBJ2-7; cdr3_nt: TGTGCCAGCGCCCCAGGGGTATCGGGGGGAGGGTACGAGCAGTACTTC; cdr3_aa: CASAPGVSGGGYEQYF
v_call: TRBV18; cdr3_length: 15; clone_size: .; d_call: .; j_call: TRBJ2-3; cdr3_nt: TGTGCCAGCTCAATCAGGACATACTCCCCAGATACGCAGTATTTT; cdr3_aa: CASSIRTYSPDTQYF
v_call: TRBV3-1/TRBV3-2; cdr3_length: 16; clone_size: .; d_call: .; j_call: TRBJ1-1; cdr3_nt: TGTGCCAGCAGCCAACGGGGTGCCGGGATGAACACTGAAGCTTTCTTT; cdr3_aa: CASSQRGAGMNTEAFF
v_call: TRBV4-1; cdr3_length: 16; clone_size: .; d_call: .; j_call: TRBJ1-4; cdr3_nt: TGCGCCAGCAGCCAAGGGACAGTTGCAACTAATGAAAAACTGTTTTTT; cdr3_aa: CASSQGTVATNEKLFF
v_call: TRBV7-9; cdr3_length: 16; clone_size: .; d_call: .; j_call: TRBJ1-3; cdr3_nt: TGTGCCAGCAGCTCCGTGGGACTCTCGGGGGGAAACACCATATATTTT; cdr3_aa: CASSSVGLSGGNTIYF
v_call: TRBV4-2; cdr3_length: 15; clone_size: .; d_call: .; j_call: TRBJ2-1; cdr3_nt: TGTGCCAGCAGCCAAGATAGAGAGGTGAGCAATGAGCAGTTCTTC; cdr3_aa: CASSQDREVSNEQFF
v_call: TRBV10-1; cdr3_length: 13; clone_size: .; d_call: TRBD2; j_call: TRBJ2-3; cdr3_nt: TGCGCCAGCAGTAGACTAGCCGCAGATACGCAGTATTTT; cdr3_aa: CASSRLAADTQYF
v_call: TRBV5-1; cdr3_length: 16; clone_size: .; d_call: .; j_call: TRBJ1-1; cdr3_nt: TGCGCCAGCAGCTTGGTTTCTCCGGGTAGTTATCCTGAAGCTTTCTTT; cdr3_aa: CASSLVSPGSYPEAFF
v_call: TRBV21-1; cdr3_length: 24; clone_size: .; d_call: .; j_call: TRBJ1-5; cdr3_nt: TGTGCCAGCAGTACCGGGACAGGGCAAAGAACTAGCTGTATGGGCGTCATGAGCAATCAGCCCCAGCATTTT; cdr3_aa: CASSTGTGQRTSCMGVMSNQPQHF
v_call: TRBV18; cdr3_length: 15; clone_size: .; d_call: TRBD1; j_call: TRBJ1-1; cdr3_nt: TGTGCCAGCTCACCTGCAGGGGGAATGAACACTGAAGCTTTCTTT; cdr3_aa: CASSPAGGMNTEAFF
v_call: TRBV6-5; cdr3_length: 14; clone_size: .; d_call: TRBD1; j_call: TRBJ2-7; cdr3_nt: TGTGCCAGCAGCCTACAGGGGCAGTGGGACGAGCAGTACTTC; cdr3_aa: CASSLQGQWDEQYF
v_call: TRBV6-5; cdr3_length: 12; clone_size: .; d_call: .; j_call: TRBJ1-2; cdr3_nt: TGTGCCAGCGGGAGGCCTAACTATGGCTACACCTTC; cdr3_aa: CASGRPNYGYTF
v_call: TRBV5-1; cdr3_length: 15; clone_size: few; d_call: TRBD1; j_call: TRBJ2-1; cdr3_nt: TGCGCCAGCAGCTTTAAAGGACAGGGTTACAATGAGCAGTTCTTC; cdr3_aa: CASSFKGQGYNEQFF
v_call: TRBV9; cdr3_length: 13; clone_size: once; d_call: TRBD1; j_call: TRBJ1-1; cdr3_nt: TGTGCCAGCAGAGGGACAGGGGGTACTGAAGCTTTCTTT; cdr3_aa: CASRGTGGTEAFF
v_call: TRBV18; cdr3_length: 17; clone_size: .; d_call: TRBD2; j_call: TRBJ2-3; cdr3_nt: TGTGCCAGCTCACCAGCGGCGGGGGGGCTGAGCACAGATACGCAGTATTTT; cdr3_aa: CASSPAAGGLSTDTQYF
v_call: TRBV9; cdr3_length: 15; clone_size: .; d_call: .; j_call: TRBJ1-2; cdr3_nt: TGTGCCAGCAGCCCCGGGACTCAAAAAAGCTATGGCTACACCTTC; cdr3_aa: CASSPGTQKSYGYTF
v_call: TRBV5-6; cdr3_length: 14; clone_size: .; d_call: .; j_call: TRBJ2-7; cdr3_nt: TGTGCCAGCAGCTTTGCAGGTTTACCCTACGAGCAGTACTTC; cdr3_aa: CASSFAGLPYEQYF
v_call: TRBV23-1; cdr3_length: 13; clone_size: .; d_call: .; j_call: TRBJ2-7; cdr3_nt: TGCGCCAGCATCCGGACAGAGCCCTACGAGCAGTACTTC; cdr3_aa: CASIRTEPYEQYF
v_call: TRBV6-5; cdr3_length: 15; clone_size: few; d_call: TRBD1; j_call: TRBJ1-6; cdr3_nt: TGTGCCAGCAGCCTACAGGGGGCGTATAATTCACCCCTCCACTTT; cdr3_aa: CASSLQGAYNSPLHF
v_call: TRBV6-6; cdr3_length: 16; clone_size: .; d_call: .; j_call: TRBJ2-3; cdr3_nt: TGTGCCAGCAGTTACCTTGGGGGGACGGGCACAGATACGCAGTATTTT; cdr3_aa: CASSYLGGTGTDTQYF
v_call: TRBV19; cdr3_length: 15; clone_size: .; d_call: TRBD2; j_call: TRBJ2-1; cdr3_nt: TGTGCCAGTAGTATACCGGGACTAGCAAACAATGAGCAGTTCTTC; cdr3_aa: CASSIPGLANNEQFF
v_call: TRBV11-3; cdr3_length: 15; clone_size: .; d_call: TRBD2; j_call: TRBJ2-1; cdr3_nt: TGTGCCAGCAGCCCGAGAGGGACTAGCGGGGATGAGCAGTTCTTC; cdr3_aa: CASSPRGTSGDEQFF
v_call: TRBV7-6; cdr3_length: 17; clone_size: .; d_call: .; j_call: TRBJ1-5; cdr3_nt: TGTGCCAGCAGCTTAGCGATGGCGGGTTATAGCAATCAGCCCCAGCATTTT; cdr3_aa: CASSLAMAGYSNQPQHF
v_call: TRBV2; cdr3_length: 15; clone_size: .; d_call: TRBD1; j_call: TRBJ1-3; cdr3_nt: TGTGCCAGCAGTGTAAGGACAGGCGGGGGAAACACCATATATTTT; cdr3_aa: CASSVRTGGGNTIYF
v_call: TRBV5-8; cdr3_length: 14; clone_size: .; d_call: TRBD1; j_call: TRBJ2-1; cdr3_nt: TGTGCCAGCAATACAGGGGGCGCAGGCAATGAGCAGTTCTTC; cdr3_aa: CASNTGGAGNEQFF
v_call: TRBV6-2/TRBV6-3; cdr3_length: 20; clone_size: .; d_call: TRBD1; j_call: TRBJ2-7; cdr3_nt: TGTGCCAGCAGTTACTTTTACGATGTCGGGACAGGGGGATTAAAGAACGAGCAGTACTTC; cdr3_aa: CASSYFYDVGTGGLKNEQYF
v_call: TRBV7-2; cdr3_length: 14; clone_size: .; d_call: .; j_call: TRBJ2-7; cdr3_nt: TGTGCCAGCAGCTTAGGTCCTAGCCCCTACGAGCAGTACTTC; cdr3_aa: CASSLGPSPYEQYF
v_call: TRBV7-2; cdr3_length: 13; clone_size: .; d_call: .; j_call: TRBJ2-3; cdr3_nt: TGTGCCGGTCGATACGATCGAGCGGGTACGCAGTATTTT; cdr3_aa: CAGRYDRAGTQYF
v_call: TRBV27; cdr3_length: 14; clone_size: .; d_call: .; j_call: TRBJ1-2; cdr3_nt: TGTGCCAGCAGTCAACAAGGGGAAGGGTATGGCTACACCTTC; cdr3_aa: CASSQQGEGYGYTF
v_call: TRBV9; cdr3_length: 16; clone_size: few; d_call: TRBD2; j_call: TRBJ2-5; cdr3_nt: TGTGCCAGCAGCGTACGACTAGCGGGGGGGCGGGGAGCCCAGTACTTC; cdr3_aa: CASSVRLAGGRGAQYF
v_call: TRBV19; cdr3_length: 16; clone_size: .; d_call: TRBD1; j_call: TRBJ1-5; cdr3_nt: TGTGCCAGTAAGGGACAGGGTTGGTCTAGCAATCAGCCCCAGCATTTT; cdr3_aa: CASKGQGWSSNQPQHF
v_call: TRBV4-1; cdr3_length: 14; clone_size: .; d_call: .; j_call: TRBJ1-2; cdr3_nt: TGCGCCAGCAGCCAAGATTGGTGGAGCTATGGCTACACCTTC; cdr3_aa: CASSQDWWSYGYTF
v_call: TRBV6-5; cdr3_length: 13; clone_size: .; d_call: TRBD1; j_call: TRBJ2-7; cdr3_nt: TGTGCCAGCGGACTGACAGGGTCCTACGAGCAGTACTTC; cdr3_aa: CASGLTGSYEQYF
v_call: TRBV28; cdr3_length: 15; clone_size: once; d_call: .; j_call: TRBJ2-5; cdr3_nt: TGTGCCAGCAGGGGCGCTGGGAGATTTCAGGAGACCCAGTACTTC; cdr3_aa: CASRGAGRFQETQYF
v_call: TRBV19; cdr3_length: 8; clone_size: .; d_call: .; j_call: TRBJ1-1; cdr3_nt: TGTGCCAATAATGAAGCTTTCTTT; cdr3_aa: CANNEAFF
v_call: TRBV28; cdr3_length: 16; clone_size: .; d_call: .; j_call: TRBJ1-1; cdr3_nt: TGTGCCAGCAGTTCCCTCTTCGACAGGATGAACACTGAAGCTTTCTTT; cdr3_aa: CASSSLFDRMNTEAFF